Included here is one T cell receptor beta chain sequence, with context. Its antigen is still unknown. The CDR3 runs 18 residues. CDR1 is SGDLS and CDR2 is YYNGEE in the germline V gene. The junction had 8 bases not matched to a gene; V was cut back by 0 bases and J by 4 bases. Only in-frame clones appear in the TCRdb table, and some are missing; sequencing was by immunoSEQ multiplex PCR. The sample lists around 69,000 clones, roughly 88% occurring once. The data were taken from a study of OX40 agonist ivuxolimab in advanced cancers. The overall study: Every 2 weeks, ivuxolimab was infused into the patients intravenously at between 0.01 and 10 mg/kg. Prior anti-PD-1, anti-PD-L1 or anti-CTLA-4 therapy did not bar entry, and less than 50% had some. Study observations and caveats: Antigen specificity of clonally expanded peripheral T cells was not established. The study observed clonal expansion of CD4+ and CD8+ blood T cells by week 6 at 0.1 to 3.0 mg/kg.

Material: CD4+ or CD8+ T cells sorted from blood, obtained in a trial of the OX40 agonist ivuxolimab. This sequence was found in an adult with an advanced solid tumor such as melanoma, head and neck, liver or kidney cancer. The J gene is TRBJ2-6, the V gene TRBV9; 9 bases map to TRBD1. In DNA form, the CDR3 reads TGTGCCAGCAGCGTAGGCCACCGGGACAGGGCCGGGGCCAACGTCCTGACTTTC. Protein sequence: CASSVGHRDRAGANVLTF.